This T cell receptor (beta chain) was profiled in a study of T cells after yellow fever vaccination (dated 2019 in TCRdb). Regarding the study in general: The SMART-Seq v4 Ultra Low Input RNA kit was used to prepare libraries from fractions with low cell numbers. To follow T-cell clones before and after primary and booster YFV17D yellow fever vaccination, bulk TCR alpha and beta repertoires were sequenced over time. Two healthy male donors made up the cohort, one aged 18 to 30 years and the other aged 30 to 40 years. Blood was drawn at multiple timepoints before and after primary and secondary immunization, with bulk PBMC replicates and cell subsets isolated.

The treatment or condition label, as the study defines it: live attenuated yellow fever vaccine strain. PBMCs were isolated from peripheral blood using a standard Ficoll-Paque protocol. CD4 and CD8 T-cell fractions were isolated with Dynabeads CD4 and CD8 positive selection kits. TriZol was used to extract RNA from bulk PBMCs, from CD4 and CD8 fractions, and from dextramer-positive and dextramer-negative fractions. This clonotype turned up a few times. Its recognized antigen is unknown. Within one base of it there is no much larger clone, and no base qualities were kept. TCR cDNA was synthesized by 5'RACE template switching, which introduced a universal primer site and unique molecular identifiers. Priming for cDNA synthesis came from both the TCR alpha and TCR beta constant segments. Two PCR steps were used to amplify libraries, with sample barcodes and sequencing adapters being added in the second step. Sequencing of libraries was done on Illumina HiSeq 2500 (2x100 bp) or NovaSeq (2x150 bp). The authors processed their data as follows. Demultiplexing of reads and collapsing into UMI consensus sequences were performed with MIGEC, and V(D)J alignment was carried out with MiXCR. Vaccine-responding clonotypes were defined with edgeR using replicate PBMC samples, requiring FDR below 0.01 and a log2 fold change above 5 up to day 15. Bulk clonotypes were assigned CD4 or CD8 identity according to which sequenced CD4 or CD8 repertoire held them at higher abundance. The public reads were quality trimmed at Q25 with fastp and then assembled into clones with MiXCR by TCRdb, keeping productive beta chains. Entries that share a CDR3 protein sequence are merged under the most common genes and DNA. It is TCRdb's table, rather than the study itself, that gives the V and J calls and clone size. For this sample there are about 180,000 distinct CDR3 sequences; about 6% appear just once. Roughly 3% of the sample is held by the ten biggest clonotypes.

The paper's findings and limits, for the study overall: After the booster, most of the clones that had expanded following primary vaccination were detected again (around 95% of CD4 and 80% to 90% of CD8), which suggests that memory was broadly maintained. A small fraction of clonotypes appeared in both the CD4 and CD8 compartments, likely as a result of convergent recombination. The secondary T-cell response was found to be weaker but faster than the primary response, with a peak reached on day 5 rather than on day 15. Because only a couple of donors were included in the study, the extent to which the findings can be generalized is limited. Computational filtering was needed because FACS-sorted repertoires could contain abundant contaminating clonotypes from the bulk population.

The origin of this receptor is a man younger than 30 who received the YFV17D yellow fever vaccine. The sample was CD4+ T cells sorted from PBMCs, taken on the day of the first yellow fever vaccination.

CDR3 loop: CASSDSTYTQYF. The sequence in DNA is TGTGCCAGCAGCGACAGCACTTATACGCAGTATTTT. The chain links TRBV11-3 with TRBJ2-3; tentative D gene TRBD1, with 5 bases matching. V is clipped by 5 bases and J by 7 bases, and the sequence between their germline boundaries is 10 bases long. CDR3 length: 12 amino acids, cysteine to phenylalanine. Solely the CDR3 DNA is kept, with 36 bases framed from the first base. The germline V gene yields SGHNT for CDR1 and YENEEA for CDR2.